A single sample is the source of the 24 T cell receptor beta chains below, sequenced in a study of cytomegalovirus exposure and HLA in healthy donors. The primer mix had 60 Vbeta and 13 Jbeta primers. Measured with immunoSEQ multiplex PCR; TCRdb has only the in-frame clones, and not every one. The sample contains about 160,000 clones, approximately 84% of which appear only once. Sequencing was carried out using PBMCs. These receptor sequences come from a male donor in good health and CMV-seropositive.

Concerning this clone itself: Its ends do not fully match the called genes, so a read error is possible. The genes are TRBV5-4 and TRBJ1-2; no firm D call. The length of the CDR3 is 14 residues. Germline V gene data show CDR1 as SGHNT and CDR2 as YYREEE (reference sequence). CDR3 protein: CASSLGTGNSGYTF. The CDR3 bases are TGTGCCAGCAGCTTGGGTACGGGGAACTCTGGCTACACCTTC.

As regards this clone: The junction departs from germline at one end; a sequencing error may be responsible. V usage is TRBV7-7 and J usage is TRBJ2-5; 9 bases align to TRBD1. From germline, CDR1 is SSHAT and CDR2 FNYEAQ (reference sequence). The CDR3 is 14 amino acids. The CDR3 spells CASSLMTGGETQYF. The DNA of the CDR3 is TGTGCTAGCAGCTTAATGACAGGGGGAGAGACCCAGTACTTC.

The J gene is TRBJ2-3, the V gene TRBV11-3; D gene unclear. Per germline, CDR1 SGHNT and CDR2 YENEEA. Between the trimmed V and J ends, which lost 0 bases and 0 bases, there was a span of 7 bases. The CDR3 has 15 residues. For the CDR3, the DNA is TGTGCCAGCAGCTTAGACACAGCTAGCACAGATACGCAGTATTTT. This translates into CASSLDTASTDTQYF.

This chain joins TRBV21-1 and TRBJ2-3; the D call TRBD1 from the table was never checked on the DNA. TRBV21-1 is reported as a pseudogene. The CDR3 loop spans 16 amino acids. CDR3 DNA sequence: TGTGCCAGCAGCCAGGGAGACAGGGTCCAGGTAGATACGCAGTATTTT. Translation: CASSQGDRVQVDTQYF.

V gene TRBV7-8 combines with J gene TRBJ2-7, with a possible D match to TRBD1 (5 bases). Trimming stripped 7 bases from V and 3 bases from J, with 10 bases between. Germline assignment: CDR1 SGHVS and CDR2 FQNEAQ. This CDR3 contains 12 residues. In DNA form, the CDR3 reads TGTGCCAGCAAGGGCAGGGTCTACGAGCAGTACTTC. Translated, it gives CASKGRVYEQYF. Full variable domain (rest looked up from reference TRBV7-8 and TRBJ2-7): GAGVSQSPRYKVAKRGQDVALRCDPISGHVSLFWYQQALGQGPEFLTYFQNEAQLDKSGLPSDRFFAERPEGSVSTLKIQRTQQEDSAVYLCASKGRVYEQYFGPGTRLTVT.

The V call is TRBV5-6, the J call TRBJ2-3, with 7 bases that match TRBD2. The J segment lost 5 bases and the V segment lost 0 bases, leaving 3 bases of the junction unmatched. The germline gives CDR1 SGHDT, CDR2 YYEEEE. This CDR3 region has 14 residues. DNA of the CDR3: TGTGCCAGCAGCTTGGGGGTAGCGGGAGATACGCAGTATTTT. Translated, it gives CASSLGVAGDTQYF.

The chain recombines TRBV27 with TRBJ1-3, with 7 bases lining up with TRBD1. J lost 4 bases, V lost 5 bases, and 2 bases had no gene match. The CDR3 has 13 residues. Germline V CDR1 and CDR2: MNHEY, SMNVEV (reference sequence). Here the CDR3 DNA reads TGTGCCAGCAGTCTCAGGGGGGGAAACACCATATATTTT. Protein sequence: CASSLRGGNTIYF.

This clone came up once. The gene calls are TRBV7-2 and TRBJ1-2; D gene uncertain. This CDR3 is built from 11 residues. CDR1 SGHTA and CDR2 FQGNSA come from the germline V gene. Trimming stripped 5 bases from V and 1 base from J, with 2 bases between. In nucleotides, the CDR3 is TGTGCCAGCAGCCTTAACTATGGCTACACCTTC. Translation: CASSLNYGYTF.

This chain uses TRBV12-5 with TRBJ2-1, with 7 nucleotides matching TRBD2. Losses at the gene ends were 2 bases for V and 3 bases for J; bases not matched to a gene: 7. Germline V gene data show CDR1 as LGHNT and CDR2 as FRNRAP. The CDR3 has 16 amino acids. CDR3 bases: TGTGCTAGTGGTTTGCCTCCATGGGAGGGCTACAATGAGCAGTTCTTC. Protein product: CASGLPPWEGYNEQFF.

This chain connects TRBV9 to TRBJ2-7, with no clear D. V was cut by 4 bases and J by 0 bases, with 14 bases left in between. This CDR3 contains 15 residues. CDR1 is SGDLS and CDR2 is YYNGEE in the germline V gene. The CDR3 spells CASSPDLILSYEQYF. Here the CDR3 DNA reads TGTGCCAGCAGCCCCGACTTGATTCTCTCCTACGAGCAGTACTTC.

The chain combines TRBV29-1 with TRBJ2-5; TRBD2 might be the D (5 bases). This CDR3 has 14 amino acids. Germline V gene lookup returns CDR1 SQVTM and CDR2 ANQGSEA. Trimming pared 7 bases from V and 2 bases from J, leaving 17 bases between. The CDR3 DNA reads TGCAGCGCTCCGGGTGGCGGGTCGCAAGAGACCCAGTACTTC. This gives the protein CSAPGGGSQETQYF.

This chain connects TRBV29-1 to TRBJ2-4, with 11 bases identical to TRBD2. Germline V gene lookup returns CDR1 SQVTM and CDR2 ANQGSEA. With V trimmed by 8 bases and J by 4 bases, 7 bases remained unmatched. The CDR3 sequence is 14 residues long. The CDR3 DNA reads as TGCAGCATAAATAGCGGGAGGGGAAAAAACATTCAGTACTTC. As protein: CSINSGRGKNIQYF. The entire variable domain, with the rest obtained from reference TRBV29-1 and TRBJ2-4, is as follows: SAVISQKPSRDICQRGTSLTIQCQVDSQVTMMFWYRQQPGQSLTLIATANQGSEATYESGFVIDKFPISRPNLTFSTLTVSNMSPEDSSIYLCSINSGRGKNIQYFGAGTRLSVL.

The rearrangement uses TRBV7-8 and TRBJ2-3; 11 positions match TRBD2. V dropped 5 bases and J dropped 2; count of bases not matched to a gene: 9. Germline loops: CDR1 SGHVS, CDR2 FQNEAQ. The CDR3 runs to 17 residues. CDR3 DNA: TGTGCCAGCAGCCCGCGGGGACTAGCGGACCACACAGATACGCAGTATTTT. Translating it yields CASSPRGLADHTDTQYF.

The CDR3 DNA reads TGTGCCTGGAGTGTTAAAGGACTAGGGGCTCCGGAGCAGTACTTC. Protein product: CAWSVKGLGAPEQYF. V and J are TRBV30 and TRBJ2-7; TRBD2 agrees at 7 bases. Unmatched junction bases numbered 12, after V lost 0 bases and J lost 7 bases. Germline CDR1 and CDR2: GTSNPN and SVGIG (reference sequence). This CDR3 contains 15 residues.

The chain joins TRBV4-2 to TRBJ2-7; D perhaps matches TRBD1 (5 bases). This CDR3 has 16 amino acids. Per germline, CDR1 LGHNA and CDR2 YNFKEQ. V shed 0 bases and J shed 2 bases, with 14 bases lying between them. This CDR3 reads CASSQEKSGPPYEQYF. CDR3 DNA: TGTGCCAGCAGCCAAGAGAAGTCAGGGCCACCCTACGAGCAGTACTTC.

The V call is TRBV13, the J call TRBJ2-3, with 16 bases matching TRBD2. V shed 5 bases and J 0 bases; nucleotides not matched to a gene: 8. The CDR3 contains 19 residues. Germline V gives CDR1 PRHDT, CDR2 FYEKMQ (reference sequence). The CDR3 DNA follows: TGTGCCAGCAGCCCGGGACTAGCGGGGGGGATTACTAGCACAGATACGCAGTATTTT. Its translation is CASSPGLAGGITSTDTQYF.

This clone has only a few counts. V gene TRBV30 combines with J gene TRBJ2-1; unclear D gene. Germline loops: CDR1 GTSNPN, CDR2 SVGIG (reference sequence). The CDR3 is made up of 9 amino acids. CDR3 nucleotide sequence: TGTAAACCTAACAATGAGCAGTTCTTC. It is translated as CKPNNEQFF.

The chain uses TRBV9 and TRBJ2-5; D not certain. The CDR3 runs 18 residues. Per germline, CDR1 SGDLS and CDR2 YYNGEE. Trimming left V 0 bases short and J 2 bases short, with 20 bases between. The CDR3 nucleotides are TGTGCCAGCAGCGTAGACGCGGATGGCGGCCAACTTCAAGAGACCCAGTACTTC. Residues: CASSVDADGGQLQETQYF.

V usage is TRBV5-4 and J usage is TRBJ2-7, with TRBD2 matching 8 bases. The V segment lost 3 bases and the J segment 6 bases; nucleotides outside the gene matches: 8. This CDR3 has 14 amino acids. CDR1 and CDR2 from the germline V gene are SGHNT and YYREEE (reference sequence). For the CDR3, the DNA is TGTGCCAGCAGCTCACGATTTGCGGGAGGCGAGCAGTACTTC. This gives the protein CASSSRFAGGEQYF.

This chain's CDR3 is CASRKQGGTGNQPQHF. Written as DNA, the CDR3 is TGTGCCAGCAGGAAACAGGGGGGAACTGGCAATCAGCCCCAGCATTTT. The V call is TRBV2, the J call TRBJ1-5, with TRBD1 matching 8 bases. The CDR3 totals 16 residues. Germline CDR1 reads SNHLY; CDR2 reads FYNNEI. V was clipped by 6 bases and J by 2 bases; unmatched bases: 9.

The V gene is TRBV5-1, the J gene TRBJ1-1, with 7 bases aligning to TRBD1. The CDR3 runs to 13 residues. Germline lookup yields CDR1 SGHRS and CDR2 YFSETQ. J was trimmed by 5 bases and V by 2 bases; bases with no gene match: 3. The CDR3 reads CASSFTGETEAFF. In DNA, the CDR3 is TGCGCCAGCAGCTTCACAGGGGAGACTGAAGCTTTCTTT.

This chain links TRBV4-1 with TRBJ2-7; a possible D gene is TRBD2 (5 bases). The CDR3 totals 15 residues. Germline V gene sequence: CDR1 MGHRA, CDR2 YSYEKL. Trimming removed 4 bases at V and 1 base at J, with 14 bases between. CDR3 sequence reads: CASSLDWAESYEQYF. The CDR3 DNA reads as TGCGCCAGCAGCCTGGACTGGGCGGAGTCCTACGAGCAGTACTTC.

The V call is TRBV11-2, the J call TRBJ2-1; the D gene is possibly TRBD2 (5 bases). V was pared by 0 bases and J by 8 bases, with 14 bases between. The CDR3 spans 15 residues. Germline V gene lookup returns CDR1 SGHAT and CDR2 FQNNGV. CDR3 protein: CASSLDGLIGDEQFF. CDR3 DNA sequence: TGTGCCAGCAGCTTAGATGGGCTAATCGGGGATGAGCAGTTCTTC.

The chain employs TRBV25-1 and TRBJ2-1; possible D gene TRBD1, 5 bases. This CDR3 has 14 amino acids. With 8 bases removed from V and 6 bases from J, the gap between germline ends came to 17 bases. CDR1 and CDR2 from the germline V gene are MGHDK and SYGVNS. The CDR3 is CASLGHGRGNEQFF. In nucleotides, the CDR3 is TGTGCCAGCCTCGGACACGGAAGGGGCAATGAGCAGTTCTTC.